Here is one TCR beta chain with its context. Its antigen remains undetermined. No base quality values were provided; no much bigger clone lies one nucleotide off. These data are taken from a study of post-analysis software for immune sequencing data (dated by TCRdb to about 2015). For the wider study: Relapsing-remitting, secondary progressive and progressive-relapsing multiple sclerosis were recorded as disease courses, and subtype annotation was lacking for some patients. A subset of samples was prepared in parallel using single-end sample barcoding, then pooled and co-amplified after Illumina adapter ligation. The patient repertoires were compared against approximately eleven previously published healthy control repertoires obtained from donors aged 6 to 25 years.

CDR1 and CDR2 (MDHEN, SYDVKM) derive from the germline V gene. Compared with germline, V lacks 9 bases and J lacks 4 bases; bases without a gene match: 11. The CDR3 holds 15 amino acids from the cysteine to the phenylalanine. Only the CDR3 DNA stays, 45 bases, in frame from base 1. Beyond this particular receptor, the publication reports: A handful of TRBV segments, including TRBV5-6, TRBV5-1 and TRBV20-1, were significantly more frequent in patients than controls. The control group was slightly older than the multiple sclerosis patient group. Direct clustering with F measure showed strong co-clustering of samples prepared in the same batch, prompting a batch-effect correction. Significantly lower normalized Chao1 diversity was found in multiple sclerosis patients than in controls, suggesting substantial peripheral T-cell clonal expansion.

To demonstrate the VDJtools post-analysis software, TCR beta repertoires were profiled from the peripheral blood of more than 10 young patients with multiple sclerosis. The patients with multiple sclerosis were children and adolescents between roughly 6 and 17 years of age. The library relied on PCR. Sequencing took place on an Illumina HiSeq 2500. Unique molecular identifiers were incorporated into TCR beta cDNA libraries to reduce PCR and sequencing biases. Roughly 0.5 million cDNA molecules were obtained per 1 to 10 million input T cells, so each molecule approximated one T cell. Patient libraries were prepared and sequenced with the same protocol used for the earlier healthy control dataset. Samples belonging to the same batch were prepared together, multiplexed and sequenced on a shared HiSeq lane. The study's own analysis went as follows. Raw barcoded reads were processed with MIGEC, and single-read molecular identifier groups were discarded before consensus assembly and CDR3 extraction. Clonotype tables were post-analysed with VDJtools, and diversity was normalized by down-sampling all datasets to the smallest sample size. Repertoire overlap clustering matched CDR3 amino acid but not nucleotide sequences to correct batch-related cross-sample contamination. The public sequencing data were trimmed at Q25 with fastp and processed into clonotypes with MiXCR by TCRdb, which kept only in-frame beta chains. One record per CDR3 amino acid sequence lists the most common genes and DNA. These V and J calls originate from TCRdb's pipeline instead of the authors' own analysis. Here the sample has a few hundred thousand distinct CDR3 sequences; 30% to 45% occur a single time. The top ten clonotypes cover around an eighth of the sample.

The clonotype comes from a girl aged 5 to 17 with multiple sclerosis. Sequenced material: blood. The chain is encoded by TRBV28 joined to TRBJ2-5, with TRBD2 identical over 10 junction bases. The nucleotides are TGTGCCAGTCATATTAGCGGGGGGAAGGGAGAGACCCAGTACTTC. Its protein is CASHISGGKGETQYF.